This T cell receptor beta chain stems from a study of CD8 T cells in Susac syndrome. The overall study: At the time of blood draw, patients with Susac syndrome were therapy-naive, receiving corticosteroids, or receiving intravenous immunoglobulin alone.

Reverse transcription of about 0.45 to 1 ug RNA was carried out with random hexamers. Amplification of TCR beta CDR3 across 54 Vbeta and 13 Jbeta was performed with immunoSEQ multiplex PCR. Each CDR3 protein is one row after TCRdb ran MiXCR on the immunoSEQ multiplex PCR reads. The sample holds about 210,000 distinct CDR3 sequences; about 95% are singletons and the top ten take 0.15% to 0.2%. The CDR3 covers 12 residues. Trimming stripped 5 bases from V and 6 bases from J, with 8 bases between. In germline, CDR1 is GTSNPN, CDR2 SVGIG (reference sequence). The sequenced sample consisted of CD4+ T cells from PBMCs. V gene TRBV30 combines with J gene TRBJ1-6; D possibly corresponds to TRBD1 (5 bases). The origin of this receptor is a human donor with Susac syndrome. CDR3: CAWGTVNSPLHF. Here the CDR3 DNA reads TGTGCCTGGGGGACTGTTAATTCACCCCTCCACTTT.